Presented here are 23 T cell receptor beta chains from one specimen sequenced in a study of blood T cell repertoires in COVID-19. TCRdb's table, derived via immunoSEQ multiplex PCR, lists solely in-frame clones and lacks some. Of over 90,000 clones in the sample, around 84% were seen once. Specimen: peripheral blood. These receptors all stem from an older woman in a cohort sampled during active or convalescent COVID-19.

The chain couples TRBV5-6 to TRBJ2-7, with 8 nucleotides matching TRBD1. J lost 3 bases, V lost 2 bases, and 10 bases had no gene match. Germline-derived CDR1 and CDR2 are SGHDT and YYEEEE. CDR3 size: 16 residues. This CDR3 reads CASSFFDWTGIYEQYF. The DNA of the CDR3 is TGTGCCAGCAGCTTTTTCGACTGGACAGGGATCTACGAGCAGTACTTC.

The chain has TRBV3-1 (or the pseudogene TRBV3-2) and TRBJ2-1; D gene ambiguous. This CDR3 comprises 15 residues. Per the germline V gene, CDR1 is LGHDT and CDR2 is YNNKEL (reference sequence). The V and J ends lost 7 bases and 9 bases respectively, with 22 bases between them. CDR3 in amino acids: CASKPPASVGGEQFF. Written as DNA, the CDR3 is TGTGCCAGCAAGCCCCCCGCTAGTGTCGGTGGTGAGCAGTTCTTC.

This clone was seen a single time. J is TRBJ2-7 and V is TRBV19; a possible D gene is TRBD2 (6 bases). Trimming took off 0 bases at V and 2 bases at J, with 20 bases between the two ends. The germline V gene has CDR1 LNHDA and CDR2 SQIVND (reference sequence). CDR3 size: 18 residues. This chain's CDR3 is CASSIDRSFGTFAYEQYF. The CDR3 bases are TGTGCCAGTAGTATAGATAGAAGTTTTGGGACTTTTGCCTACGAGCAGTACTTC.

This chain joins TRBV5-1 and TRBJ2-1; 8 nucleotides align to TRBD1. This CDR3 has 15 residues. V shed 0 bases and J 6 bases; nucleotides not matched to a gene: 5. From germline, CDR1 is SGHRS and CDR2 YFSETQ. CDR3 DNA sequence: TGCGCCAGCAGCTTGGGACAGGGGCTAAGCAATGAGCAGTTCTTC. Its translation is CASSLGQGLSNEQFF.

The rearrangement uses TRBV28 and TRBJ1-4, with 7 positions matching TRBD1. With V trimmed by 5 bases and J by 8 bases, 2 bases remained unmatched. The germline CDR1 and CDR2 sequences are MDHEN and SYDVKM. The CDR3 runs to 12 residues. CDR3 in DNA: TGTGCCAGCAGTGGGGACAGAGAAAAACTGTTTTTT. The encoded protein is CASSGDREKLFF. Combining the CDR3 with reference TRBV28 and TRBJ1-4 gives the whole variable domain DVKVTQSSRYLVKRTGEKVFLECVQDMDHENMFWYRQDPGLGLRLIYFSYDVKMKEKGDIPEGYSVSREKKERFSLILESASTNQTSMYLCASSGDREKLFFGSGTQLSVL.

The J gene is TRBJ1-2, the V gene TRBV10-3, with 9 bases lining up with TRBD1. From germline, CDR1 is ENHRY and CDR2 SYGVKD. Unmatched junction bases numbered 10, after V lost 3 bases and J lost 8 bases. The CDR3 runs 15 residues. The CDR3 spells CAISDLGTGMVGYTF. DNA for the CDR3: TGTGCCATCAGTGATCTAGGGACAGGGATGGTGGGCTACACCTTC.

The chain joins TRBV11-2 to TRBJ1-6; 11 bases line up with TRBD1. Germline CDR1 reads SGHAT; CDR2 reads FQNNGV. With 5 bases clipped from V and 12 bases from J, the junction kept 6 bases outside the gene matches. There are 14 residues in the CDR3. The CDR3 bases are TGTGCCAGCAGCCCCCGGGACAGGGGGTTACCCCTCCACTTT. This sequence encodes CASSPRDRGLPLHF.

The chain combines TRBV5-4 with TRBJ1-1; unclear D gene. CDR1 SGHNT and CDR2 YYREEE come from the germline V gene (reference sequence). This CDR3 is built from 12 residues. Trimming shortened V by 2 bases and J by 11 bases, and 13 bases separated the two germline ends. This CDR3 reads CASSLNEVSAFF. The DNA for the CDR3 is TGTGCCAGCAGCTTAAATGAGGTATCTGCTTTCTTT.

This sequence joins TRBV5-1 and TRBJ2-7, with 13 nucleotides matching TRBD2. CDR3 length: 17 amino acids. The V gene's germline CDR1 is SGHRS and CDR2 YFSETQ. After removal of 3 bases from V and 0 bases from J, the junction contained 6 bases not matched to a gene. CDR3 nucleotides: TGCGCCAGCAGCTCCGGACTAGCGGGAGTTCCCTCCTACGAGCAGTACTTC. Its protein is CASSSGLAGVPSYEQYF. Based on the CDR3 plus reference TRBV5-1 and TRBJ2-7, the full variable domain is KAGVTQTPRYLIKTRGQQVTLSCSPISGHRSVSWYQQTPGQGLQFLFEYFSETQRNKGNFPGRFSGRQFSNSRSEMNVSTLELGDSALYLCASSSGLAGVPSYEQYFGPGTRLTVT.

In its sample, this clone was seen once. The chain recombines TRBV27 with TRBJ2-1; TRBD2 aligns across 8 bases. Germline lookup yields CDR1 MNHEY and CDR2 SMNVEV (reference sequence). Unmatched junction bases numbered 3, after V lost 1 base and J lost 4 bases. CDR3 length: 15 amino acids. The CDR3 protein is CASSLWGLEYNEQFF. CDR3 DNA: TGTGCCAGCAGTTTATGGGGACTAGAATACAATGAGCAGTTCTTC.

The gene calls are TRBV2 and TRBJ2-2; D is undetermined. Trimming removed 0 bases at V and 6 bases at J, with 11 bases between. Germline CDR1 is SNHLY and CDR2 is FYNNEI. The CDR3 runs to 15 residues. Written as DNA, the CDR3 is TGTGCCAGCAGTGAAGCCTCCCGACGGGCCGGGGAGCTGTTTTTT. Its translation is CASSEASRRAGELFF.

The chain has TRBV6-6 and TRBJ2-1; possibly TRBD2 for D (5 bases). The germline gives CDR1 MNHNY, CDR2 SVGAGI (reference sequence). V lost 0 bases and J lost 8, with 5 bases in between. The length of the CDR3 is 12 residues. CDR3 region: CASSYSRDEQFF. The CDR3, as DNA: TGTGCCAGCAGTTACTCGCGGGATGAGCAGTTCTTC.

The chain employs TRBV19 and TRBJ2-1; a weak D match, TRBD2 (6 bases). The CDR3 contains 14 residues. V gave up 3 bases and J gave up 6 bases, with 12 bases separating them. Germline V gives CDR1 LNHDA, CDR2 SQIVND (reference sequence). CDR3 protein: CASSIPAGPNEQFF. The DNA for the CDR3 is TGTGCCAGTAGTATTCCCGCGGGACCCAATGAGCAGTTCTTC. Based on the CDR3 plus reference TRBV19 and TRBJ2-1, the full variable domain is DGGITQSPKYLFRKEGQNVTLSCEQNLNHDAMYWYRQDPGQGLRLIYYSQIVNDFQKGDIAEGYSVSREKKESFPLTVTSAQKNPTAFYLCASSIPAGPNEQFFGPGTRLTVL.

The chain couples TRBV6-5 to TRBJ1-1; 8 positions agree with TRBD1. The trim removed 4 bases at V and 6 bases at J, leaving 10 bases unmatched. This CDR3 is built from 15 residues. Germline V gene lookup returns CDR1 MNHEY and CDR2 SVGAGI. CDR3: CASSSRTGLPAEAFF. The CDR3 nucleotides read TGTGCCAGCAGTTCACGGACAGGGCTTCCGGCTGAAGCTTTCTTT.

The chain uses TRBV3-1 (or the pseudogene TRBV3-2) and TRBJ2-3; TRBD2 matches at 7 bases. CDR3 length: 16 residues. Germline assignment: CDR1 LGHDT and CDR2 YNNKEL (reference sequence). V was clipped by 0 bases and J by 3 bases; unmatched bases: 6. DNA for the CDR3: TGTGCCAGCAGCCAAGATATATGGGGGGGGACAGATACGCAGTATTTT. Protein sequence: CASSQDIWGGTDTQYF.

This chain connects TRBV9 to TRBJ2-7, with 10 positions matching TRBD1. Germline V gene lookup returns CDR1 SGDLS and CDR2 YYNGEE. The CDR3 length is 15 residues. Losses at the gene ends were 4 bases for V and 5 bases for J; bases not matched to a gene: 9. Written as DNA, the CDR3 is TGTGCCAGCAGCACCGGTCCCGGGACAGGGGACGAGCAGTACTTC. Protein product: CASSTGPGTGDEQYF.

V gene TRBV27 combines with J gene TRBJ2-6; D is ambiguous. V gave up 4 bases and J gave up 0 bases, with 4 bases separating them. Germline CDR1 and CDR2: MNHEY and SMNVEV (reference sequence). The CDR3 sequence is 14 residues long. In DNA, the CDR3 is TGTGCCAGCAGTTCCCTCTCTGGGGCCAACGTCCTGACTTTC. Its protein is CASSSLSGANVLTF.

V is TRBV11-3 and J is TRBJ2-2; D possibly corresponds to TRBD2 (6 bases). The CDR3 extends over 12 amino acids. V dropped 11 bases and J dropped 6 bases, with 13 bases sitting between them. Germline V gene data show CDR1 as SGHNT and CDR2 as YENEEA. CDR3 coding DNA: TGTGCCTCAGCAGGGAGGTCCGGGGAGCTGTTTTTT. Its translation: CASAGRSGELFF.

The chain employs TRBV7-3 and TRBJ2-7, with 10 nucleotides matching TRBD1. Germline-derived CDR1 and CDR2 are SGHTA and FQGTGA. V gave up 5 bases and J gave up 3 bases; unmatched junction bases: 4. The CDR3 sequence is 14 residues long. The CDR3 sequence: CASSAGTGDYEQYF. The CDR3 DNA reads TGTGCCAGCAGCGCTGGGACAGGGGACTACGAGCAGTACTTC.

The genes are TRBV2 and TRBJ2-1, with TRBD2 as a possible D gene (7 bases). The ends were cut back, 6 bases at V and 5 bases at J, with 14 bases in the middle. This CDR3 is built from 14 residues. Germline lookup yields CDR1 SNHLY and CDR2 FYNNEI. CDR3 bases: TGTGCCAGCAGGAGGCGAGGGGGGGACAATGAGCAGTTCTTC. Protein sequence: CASRRRGGDNEQFF.

The J gene is TRBJ2-1, the V gene TRBV7-3; 13 nucleotides agree with TRBD2. Germline CDR1 is SGHTA and CDR2 is FQGTGA. The CDR3 loop spans 17 amino acids. V lost 1 base and J lost 5; bases outside the gene matches: 5. The CDR3 sequence: CASSLIPLAGGNNEQFF. The CDR3 coding sequence is TGTGCCAGCAGCTTAATCCCACTAGCGGGAGGGAACAATGAGCAGTTCTTC.

The V call is TRBV27, the J call TRBJ2-1; 7 bases line up with TRBD2. The germline V gene encodes CDR1 MNHEY and CDR2 SMNVEV (reference sequence). CDR3 length: 14 amino acids. Trimming cost V 2 bases and J 7 bases; bases outside gene matches: 5. The CDR3 coding sequence is TGTGCCAGCAGTTTAGGGGCGGGAGTAAATGAGCAGTTCTTC. As protein: CASSLGAGVNEQFF.

The chain has TRBV27 and TRBJ1-5; tentatively, D is TRBD1 (5 bases). Germline loops: CDR1 MNHEY, CDR2 SMNVEV (reference sequence). The CDR3 consists of 15 residues. The V and J ends lost 6 bases and 0 bases respectively, with 12 bases between them. The CDR3 DNA sequence: TGTGCCAGCAGGGCTGCCAGGGTTAGCAATCAGCCCCAGCATTTT. Its translation is CASRAARVSNQPQHF.